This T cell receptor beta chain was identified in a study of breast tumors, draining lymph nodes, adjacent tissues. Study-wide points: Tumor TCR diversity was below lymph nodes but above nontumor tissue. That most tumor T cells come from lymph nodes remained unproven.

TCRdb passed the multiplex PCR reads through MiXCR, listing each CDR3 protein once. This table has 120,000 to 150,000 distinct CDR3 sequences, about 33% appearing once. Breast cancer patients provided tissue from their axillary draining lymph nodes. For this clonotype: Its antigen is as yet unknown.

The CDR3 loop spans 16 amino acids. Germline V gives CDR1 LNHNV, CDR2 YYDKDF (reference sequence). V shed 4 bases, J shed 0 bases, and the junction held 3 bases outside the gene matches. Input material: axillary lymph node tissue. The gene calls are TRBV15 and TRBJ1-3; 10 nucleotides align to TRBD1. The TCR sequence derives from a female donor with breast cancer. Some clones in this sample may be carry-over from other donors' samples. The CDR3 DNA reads TGTGCCACCAGCAATGACAGGGGGCACTCTGGAAACACCATATATTTT. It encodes CATSNDRGHSGNTIYF.